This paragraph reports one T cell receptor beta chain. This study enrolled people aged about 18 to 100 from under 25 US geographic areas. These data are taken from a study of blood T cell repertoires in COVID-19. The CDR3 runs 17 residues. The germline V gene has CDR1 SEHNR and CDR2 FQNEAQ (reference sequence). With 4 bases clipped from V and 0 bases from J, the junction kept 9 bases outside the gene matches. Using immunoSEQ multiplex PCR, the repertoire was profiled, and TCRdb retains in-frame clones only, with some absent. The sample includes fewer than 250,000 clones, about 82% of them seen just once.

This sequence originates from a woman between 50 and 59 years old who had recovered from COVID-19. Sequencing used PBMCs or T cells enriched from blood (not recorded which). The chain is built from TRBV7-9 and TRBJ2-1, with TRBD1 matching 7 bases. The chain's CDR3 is CASSSTRTGFSYNEQFF. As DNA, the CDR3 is TGTGCCAGCAGCTCTACTCGGACAGGATTCTCCTACAATGAGCAGTTCTTC. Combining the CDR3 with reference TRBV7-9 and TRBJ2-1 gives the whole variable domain DTGVSQNPRHKITKRGQNVTFRCDPISEHNRLYWYRQTLGQGPEFLTYFQNEAQLEKSRLLSDRFSAERPKGSFSTLEIQRTEQGDSAMYLCASSSTRTGFSYNEQFFGPGTRLTVL.